This T cell receptor beta chain was identified during a study of T cell responses to AZD1222 COVID-19 vaccine. Study-level points and caveats: Within unmutated variant regions lay the reported targets of nearly half of spike-specific TCRs. Dominant at 160-218 and 743-854, vaccine-associated CD4 TCRs also spanned spike. Spike-specific TCR breadth and depth rose after two AZD1222 doses. Just a handful of people given AZD1222 tested seropositive at baseline.

The CDR3 length is 14 residues. The germline CDR1 and CDR2 sequences are SGDLS and YYNGEE. Trimming removed 0 bases at V and 0 bases at J, with 7 bases between. Produced via immunoSEQ multiplex PCR; TCRdb's table is partial and in-frame only. The table lists 150,000 to 200,000 clones, just under 95% of them singletons, with about 0.9% in the top ten. As to this clone: Its antigen is currently unknown.

The sample here was peripheral blood, taken on day 0 of AZD1222 vaccination. This receptor was taken from an adult in good health. The rearrangement joins TRBV9 to TRBJ2-7; D is unclear. DNA of the CDR3: TGTGCCAGCAGCGTAGGTTACGTCTCCTACGAGCAGTACTTC. Its translation is CASSVGYVSYEQYF.